This record covers a single TCR beta chain. This specimen belongs to a study of cytomegalovirus exposure and HLA in healthy donors. J gave up 15 bases and V 8 bases, and 19 bases lay outside the gene matches. Germline assignment: CDR1 MDHEN and CDR2 SYDVKM. The CDR3 covers 14 residues. PCR involved 60 Vbeta and 13 Jbeta primers. Repertoires were generated with immunoSEQ multiplex PCR, while TCRdb's copy carries only in-frame clones and drops some. The sample gives some 100,000 clones, 55% to 85% of which show up once; 15% to 20% is in the top ten. V and J are TRBV28 and TRBJ2-1; TRBD2 matches at 7 bases. The origin of this receptor is a young woman in good health and CMV-seropositive. The material sequenced was PBMCs. CDR3 coding DNA: TGTGCCAGCTCCCCGGCGGGAGTAAGTACGTGGCCGTTCTTC. Encoded protein: CASSPAGVSTWPFF.